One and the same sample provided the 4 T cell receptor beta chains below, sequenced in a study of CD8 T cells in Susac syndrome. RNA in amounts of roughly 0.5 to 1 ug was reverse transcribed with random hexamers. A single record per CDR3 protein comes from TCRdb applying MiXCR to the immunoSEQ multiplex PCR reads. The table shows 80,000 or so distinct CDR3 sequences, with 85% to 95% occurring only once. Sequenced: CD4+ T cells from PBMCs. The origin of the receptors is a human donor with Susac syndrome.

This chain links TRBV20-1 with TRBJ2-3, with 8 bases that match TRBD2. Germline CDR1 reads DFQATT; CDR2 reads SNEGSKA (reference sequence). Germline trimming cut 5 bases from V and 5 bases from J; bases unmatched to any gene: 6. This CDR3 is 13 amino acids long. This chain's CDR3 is CSAPGLVKDTQYF. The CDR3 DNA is TGCAGTGCTCCGGGACTAGTTAAAGATACGCAGTATTTT.

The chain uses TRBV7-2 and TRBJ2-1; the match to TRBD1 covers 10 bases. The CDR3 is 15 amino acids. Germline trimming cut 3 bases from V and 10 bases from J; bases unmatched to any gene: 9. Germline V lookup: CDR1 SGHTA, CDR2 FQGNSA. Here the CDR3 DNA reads TGTGCCAGCAGCTTCGCGGGACAGGGGACACGGGAGCAGTTCTTC. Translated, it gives CASSFAGQGTREQFF.

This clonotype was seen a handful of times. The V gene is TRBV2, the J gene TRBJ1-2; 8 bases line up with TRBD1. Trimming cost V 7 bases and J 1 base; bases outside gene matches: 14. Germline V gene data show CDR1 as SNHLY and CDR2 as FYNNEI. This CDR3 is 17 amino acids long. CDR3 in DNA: TGTGCCAGCATACTTCCCGGGACAGGCCGCGTTAACTATGGCTACACCTTC. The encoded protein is CASILPGTGRVNYGYTF.

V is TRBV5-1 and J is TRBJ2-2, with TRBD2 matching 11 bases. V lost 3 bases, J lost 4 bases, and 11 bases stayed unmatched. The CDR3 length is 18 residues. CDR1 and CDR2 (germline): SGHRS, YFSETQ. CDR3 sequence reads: CASSSQTSGIPPTGELFF. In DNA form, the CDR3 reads TGCGCCAGCAGCTCACAGACTAGCGGGATTCCCCCCACCGGGGAGCTGTTTTTT.